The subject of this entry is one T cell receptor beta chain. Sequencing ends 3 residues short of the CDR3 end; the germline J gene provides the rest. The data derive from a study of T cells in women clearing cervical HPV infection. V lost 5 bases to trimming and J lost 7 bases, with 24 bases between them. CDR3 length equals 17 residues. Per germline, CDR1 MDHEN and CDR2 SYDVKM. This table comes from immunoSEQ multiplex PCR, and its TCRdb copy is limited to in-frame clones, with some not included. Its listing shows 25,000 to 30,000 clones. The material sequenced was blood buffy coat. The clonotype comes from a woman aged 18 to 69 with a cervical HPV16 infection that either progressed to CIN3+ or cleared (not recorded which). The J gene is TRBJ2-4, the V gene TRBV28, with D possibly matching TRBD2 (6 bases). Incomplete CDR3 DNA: TGTGCCAGCAGTCCGCATAGACAGCCTCTAGGAGGGAACATT. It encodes CASSPHRQPLGGNI. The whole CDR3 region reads CASSPHRQPLGGNIQYF.